Listed here are 28 T cell receptor beta chains from one sample, sequenced in a study of CD8 T cells in Susac syndrome. Random hexamers were used to reverse transcribe the RNA input (about 0.5 to 1 ug). MiXCR, run by TCRdb on the immunoSEQ multiplex PCR reads, gives a single entry per CDR3 protein. Altogether roughly 330,000 distinct CDR3 sequences are present, around 92% being singletons, with the ten largest covering about 0.063%. The sequencing sample was made of CD4+ T cells from PBMCs. The receptors derive from a human donor with multiple sclerosis.

V usage is TRBV4-1 and J usage is TRBJ1-1; D not certain. Germline V gene lookup returns CDR1 MGHRA and CDR2 YSYEKL. V lost 5 bases to trimming and J lost 4 bases, with 14 bases between them. This CDR3 is 14 amino acids long. This CDR3 is CASSSPGKGTEAFF. In DNA, the CDR3 is TGCGCCAGCAGCTCCCCGGGGAAGGGCACTGAAGCTTTCTTT.

The gene calls are TRBV19 and TRBJ2-4; D not resolved. The V and J ends lost 6 bases and 13 bases respectively, with 19 bases between them. Per the germline V gene, CDR1 is LNHDA and CDR2 is SQIVND (reference sequence). The CDR3 length is 13 residues. The CDR3 loop reads CASSHPSSSPQYF. The CDR3 nucleotides are TGTGCCAGTAGCCATCCATCCTCATCACCACAGTACTTC.

This clonotype showed up just once. The J gene is TRBJ2-3, the V gene TRBV10-3; D may be TRBD2 (6 bases). The germline V and J ends were trimmed by 11 bases and 4 bases, with 22 bases remaining between them. This CDR3 contains 15 residues. In germline, CDR1 is ENHRY, CDR2 SYGVKD. The CDR3 nucleotides are TGTGCCGCAAGGCAATCGGGAGATGGGGCAGATACGCAGTATTTT. Protein product: CAARQSGDGADTQYF.

The CDR3 bases are TGCAGTGCTAGTGTCGAGACCCAGTACTTC. Translated, it gives CSASVETQYF. The rearrangement joins TRBV20-1 to TRBJ2-5; D is undetermined. The CDR3 has 10 residues. The V and J ends lost 3 bases and 5 bases respectively, with 4 bases between them. Germline V gene data show CDR1 as DFQATT and CDR2 as SNEGSKA (reference sequence).

The V and J genes are TRBV30 and TRBJ1-5; no clear D. Trimming cost V 2 bases and J 7 bases, with 15 bases left between them. CDR1 and CDR2 from the germline V gene are GTSNPN and SVGIG (reference sequence). This CDR3 has 14 residues. The CDR3 bases are TGTGCCTGGAGTAGGGTGGTACTCGGCCAGCCCCAGCATTTT. Encoded protein: CAWSRVVLGQPQHF. The full variable domain, rest sourced from reference TRBV30 and TRBJ1-5, is SQTIHQWPATLVQPVGSPLSLECTVEGTSNPNLYWYRQAAGRGLQLLFYSVGIGQISSEVPQNLSASRPQDRQFILSSKKLLLSDSGFYLCAWSRVVLGQPQHFGDGTRLSIL.

This chain links TRBV20-1 with TRBJ2-5, with 10 bases lining up with TRBD1. Germline lookup yields CDR1 DFQATT and CDR2 SNEGSKA (reference sequence). V dropped 5 bases and J dropped 4; count of bases not matched to a gene: 7. This CDR3 is built from 14 residues. In DNA form, the CDR3 reads TGCAGTGCTCCGACAGGGGGCCCGAGAGAGACCCAGTACTTC. Amino acids: CSAPTGGPRETQYF.

The J gene is TRBJ1-5, the V gene TRBV4-1; 9 positions match TRBD1. The V gene end was trimmed by 4 bases and the J gene end by 4 bases; junction bases not matched to a gene: 8. The V gene's germline CDR1 is MGHRA and CDR2 YSYEKL. The CDR3 has 16 amino acids. CDR3 residues: CASSREGQGRNQPQHF. CDR3 sequence (DNA): TGCGCCAGCAGCCGCGAAGGACAGGGGAGGAATCAGCCCCAGCATTTT.

The V call is TRBV20-1, the J call TRBJ1-5; 8 bases map to TRBD1. This CDR3 spans 14 amino acids. After removal of 3 bases from V and 6 bases from J, the junction contained 7 bases not matched to a gene. Germline CDR1 reads DFQATT; CDR2 reads SNEGSKA (reference sequence). CDR3 region: CSARVTGGAQPQHF. The CDR3 bases are TGCAGTGCTAGGGTAACAGGGGGTGCTCAGCCCCAGCATTTT.

This rearrangement joins TRBV5-1 to TRBJ1-6; D unresolved. V was cut by 0 bases and J by 7 bases, with 8 bases left in between. The CDR3 has 14 amino acids. Germline CDR1 reads SGHRS; CDR2 reads YFSETQ. The CDR3 reads CASSLVSENSPLHF. CDR3 coding DNA: TGCGCCAGCAGCTTGGTGTCAGAGAATTCACCCCTCCACTTT.

The J gene is TRBJ2-7, the V gene TRBV18, with unresolved D. Trimming cost V 2 bases and J 2 bases, with 4 bases left between them. CDR3 length: 12 residues. Germline V gene data show CDR1 as KGHSH and CDR2 as LQKENI. This CDR3 reads CASSPDAYEQYF. The CDR3 DNA sequence: TGTGCCAGCTCACCAGACGCCTACGAGCAGTACTTC.

This clonotype occurred once. The chain employs TRBV19 and TRBJ2-5; D ambiguous. The V end was cut by 2 bases, the J end by 2 bases, with 9 bases between. The germline gives CDR1 LNHDA, CDR2 SQIVND (reference sequence). This CDR3 spans 14 amino acids. In DNA form, the CDR3 reads TGTGCCAGTAGTATACGTACTTTTCAAGAGACCCAGTACTTC. Translated, it gives CASSIRTFQETQYF.

This clonotype has a handful of counts. The rearrangement joins TRBV27 to TRBJ1-4, with unresolved D. The V end lost 6 bases, the J end lost 0 bases, and 5 bases lay between the germline ends. Germline-derived CDR1 and CDR2 are MNHEY and SMNVEV (reference sequence). CDR3 length: 13 amino acids. CDR3 DNA sequence: TGTGCCAGCAGCAGCACAACTAATGAAAAACTGTTTTTT. This translates into CASSSTTNEKLFF.

The rearrangement joins TRBV9 to TRBJ2-3, with D maybe TRBD2 (5 bases). This CDR3 is 14 amino acids long. V was pared by 1 base and J by 5 bases, with 11 bases between. Germline V gene lookup returns CDR1 SGDLS and CDR2 YYNGEE. CDR3 in amino acids: CASSVTSAGDTQYF. CDR3 coding DNA: TGTGCCAGCAGCGTAACTAGTGCGGGAGATACGCAGTATTTT.

The chain is built from TRBV7-6 and TRBJ2-7; the D gene is possibly TRBD1 (5 bases). In germline, CDR1 is SGHVS, CDR2 FNYEAQ. This CDR3 spans 15 amino acids. V shed 4 bases and J shed 6 bases, with 19 bases lying between them. CDR3 sequence reads: CASSSQIDSTAEQYF. Here the CDR3 DNA reads TGTGCCAGCAGCTCTCAGATCGACAGCACGGCCGAGCAGTACTTC.

The chain employs TRBV5-4 and TRBJ2-1; D uncertain. Germline values: CDR1 SGHNT, CDR2 YYREEE (reference sequence). This CDR3 region has 13 residues. The ends were cut back, 9 bases at V and 0 bases at J, with 10 bases in the middle. The CDR3, as DNA: TGTGCCACTGGTCCTGGCTCCTACAATGAGCAGTTCTTC. This gives the protein CATGPGSYNEQFF. Filled out from reference TRBV5-4 and TRBJ2-1, the complete variable domain reads ETGVTQSPTHLIKTRGQQVTLRCSSQSGHNTVSWYQQALGQGPQFIFQYYREEENGRGNFPPRFSGLQFPNYSSELNVNALELDDSALYLCATGPGSYNEQFFGPGTRLTVL.

V gene TRBV7-3 combines with J gene TRBJ2-5, with TRBD1 matching over 8 bases. The V segment lost 4 bases and the J segment 5 bases; nucleotides outside the gene matches: 9. CDR1 and CDR2 from the germline V gene are SGHTA and FQGTGA. The CDR3 is made up of 15 amino acids. DNA for the CDR3: TGTGCCAGCAGCTCCCAGGGGGCGCGGTATGAGACCCAGTACTTC. Its protein is CASSSQGARYETQYF. Full variable domain (outside the CDR3, taken from reference TRBV7-3 and TRBJ2-5): GAGVSQTPSNKVTEKGKYVELRCDPISGHTALYWYRQSLGQGPEFLIYFQGTGAADDSGLPNDRFFAVRPEGSVSTLKIQRTERGDSAVYLCASSSQGARYETQYFGPGTRLLVL.

The V and J genes are TRBV20-1 and TRBJ2-1; TRBD2 aligns across 14 bases. V shed 5 bases and J 0 bases; nucleotides not matched to a gene: 9. The length of the CDR3 is 18 residues. The germline V gene encodes CDR1 DFQATT and CDR2 SNEGSKA (reference sequence). CDR3: CSAQTSGREYFSYNEQFF. CDR3 sequence (DNA): TGCAGTGCTCAGACTAGCGGGAGGGAATACTTCTCCTACAATGAGCAGTTCTTC.

The genes are TRBV5-6 and TRBJ1-2; D remains unclear. CDR3 length: 12 amino acids. Germline V CDR1 and CDR2: SGHDT, YYEEEE. V was cut by 1 base and J by 4 bases, with 5 bases left in between. The CDR3 here is CASSLLGYGYTF. The CDR3 DNA sequence: TGTGCCAGCAGCTTGTTGGGCTATGGCTACACCTTC.

This clonotype was seen only a few times. This rearrangement joins TRBV3-1 to TRBJ2-1; either TRBD1 or TRBD2 may supply D (5 bases each). The ends were cut back, 7 bases at V and 0 bases at J, with 13 bases in the middle. CDR1 is LGHDT and CDR2 is YNNKEL in the germline V gene (reference sequence). This CDR3 is built from 15 residues. CDR3 sequence: CASIRDPSSYNEQFF. CDR3 bases: TGTGCCAGCATCCGGGACCCGAGCTCCTACAATGAGCAGTTCTTC.

This chain connects TRBV30 to TRBJ2-1; the match to TRBD2 covers 14 bases. Germline-derived CDR1 and CDR2 are GTSNPN and SVGIG (reference sequence). Trimming took 4 bases from V and 10 from J; bases not matched to a gene: 6. The CDR3 extends over 14 amino acids. This CDR3 reads CAWKPGLAGVEQFF. The CDR3 DNA reads TGTGCCTGGAAACCGGGACTAGCGGGAGTGGAGCAGTTCTTC.

The chain links TRBV30 to TRBJ1-1; D gene ambiguous. The CDR3 loop spans 13 amino acids. The germline V and J ends were trimmed by 0 bases and 5 bases, with 10 bases remaining between them. Germline lookup yields CDR1 GTSNPN and CDR2 SVGIG (reference sequence). CDR3 DNA sequence: TGTGCCTGGAGTGTTTCCCCTAAAACTGAAGCTTTCTTT. Amino acids: CAWSVSPKTEAFF.

The genes are TRBV7-2 and TRBJ2-3, with TRBD2 identical over 7 bases. Germline-derived CDR1 and CDR2 are SGHTA and FQGNSA. With V trimmed by 5 bases and J by 1 base, 6 bases remained unmatched. CDR3 size: 15 residues. The CDR3 nucleotides are TGTGCCAGCAGCCCGCGGGAGAGTGGCACAGATACGCAGTATTTT. Its translation: CASSPRESGTDTQYF.

The V gene is TRBV7-2, the J gene TRBJ2-1; possibly TRBD2 for D (6 bases). The CDR3 sequence is 16 residues long. Trimming left V 1 base short and J 2 bases short, with 12 bases between. Germline CDR1 reads SGHTA; CDR2 reads FQGNSA. CDR3 bases: TGTGCCAGCAGCTTAGTTCCGGGAGCCCCCTACAATGAGCAGTTCTTC. Encoded protein: CASSLVPGAPYNEQFF.

The chain joins TRBV7-2 to TRBJ1-1, with D uncertain. The CDR3 spans 14 residues. CDR1 is SGHTA and CDR2 is FQGNSA in the germline V gene. V was cut by 7 bases and J by 0 bases, with 12 bases left in between. The CDR3 DNA reads as TGTGCCAGCATTCCCCGGCGAGTGAACACTGAAGCTTTCTTT. This translates into CASIPRRVNTEAFF.

The chain joins TRBV30 to TRBJ2-2; D could derive from TRBD1 or TRBD2 (5 bases each). V shed 1 base and J shed 4 bases, with 10 bases lying between them. The length of the CDR3 is 14 residues. Germline-derived CDR1 and CDR2 are GTSNPN and SVGIG (reference sequence). Here the CDR3 reads CAWSDGAVTGELFF. DNA for the CDR3: TGTGCCTGGAGTGACGGGGCTGTCACCGGGGAGCTGTTTTTT.

The chain is built from TRBV20-1 and TRBJ1-1; possible D gene TRBD1, 5 bases. Germline V gene data show CDR1 as DFQATT and CDR2 as SNEGSKA (reference sequence). V was cut by 3 bases and J by 5 bases, with 10 bases left in between. This CDR3 contains 12 residues. The DNA for the CDR3 is TGCAGTGCTAGGGACAAGGGGACTGAAGCTTTCTTT. Translation: CSARDKGTEAFF.

The table lists this clonotype with a count of one. The chain joins TRBV6-6 to TRBJ1-3; no firm D call. Trimming took 2 bases from V and 7 from J, leaving 6 bases between them. CDR3 length equals 12 residues. Germline CDR1 is MNHNY and CDR2 is SVGAGI (reference sequence). CDR3 residues: CASSYGSNTIYF. The CDR3, as DNA: TGTGCCAGCAGTTACGGCTCCAACACCATATATTTT.

The chain recombines TRBV19 with TRBJ2-5, with TRBD1 matching over 9 bases. Germline V lookup: CDR1 LNHDA, CDR2 SQIVND (reference sequence). Losses at the gene ends were 8 bases for V and 5 bases for J; bases not matched to a gene: 15. This CDR3 region has 16 residues. CDR3 in DNA: TGTGCCAGTCACGCCCTTGGGACAGGGAAGAGGGAGACCCAGTACTTC. This translates into CASHALGTGKRETQYF.